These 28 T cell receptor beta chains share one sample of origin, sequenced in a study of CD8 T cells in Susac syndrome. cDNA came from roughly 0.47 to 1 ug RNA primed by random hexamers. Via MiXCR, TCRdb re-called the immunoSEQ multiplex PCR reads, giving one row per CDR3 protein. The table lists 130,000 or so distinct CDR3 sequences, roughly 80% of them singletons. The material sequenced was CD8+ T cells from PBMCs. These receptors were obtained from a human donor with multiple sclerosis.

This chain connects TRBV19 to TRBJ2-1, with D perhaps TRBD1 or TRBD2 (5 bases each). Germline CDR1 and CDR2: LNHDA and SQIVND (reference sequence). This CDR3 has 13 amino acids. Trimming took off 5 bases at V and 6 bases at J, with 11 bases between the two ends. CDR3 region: CASSAGTSNEQFF. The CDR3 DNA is TGTGCCAGTAGTGCCGGGACGAGCAATGAGCAGTTCTTC.

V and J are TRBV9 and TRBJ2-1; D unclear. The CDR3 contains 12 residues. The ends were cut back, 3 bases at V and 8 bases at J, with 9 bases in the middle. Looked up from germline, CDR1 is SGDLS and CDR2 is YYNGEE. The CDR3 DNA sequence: TGTGCCAGCAGCGCCCTCGGAGATGAGCAGTTCTTC. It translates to CASSALGDEQFF.

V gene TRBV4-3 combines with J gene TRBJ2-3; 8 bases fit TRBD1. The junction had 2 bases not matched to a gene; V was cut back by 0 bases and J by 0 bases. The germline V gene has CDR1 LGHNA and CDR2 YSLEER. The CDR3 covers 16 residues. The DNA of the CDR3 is TGCGCCAGCAGCCAAGAGGACAGGGCGAGCACAGATACGCAGTATTTT. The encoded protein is CASSQEDRASTDTQYF.

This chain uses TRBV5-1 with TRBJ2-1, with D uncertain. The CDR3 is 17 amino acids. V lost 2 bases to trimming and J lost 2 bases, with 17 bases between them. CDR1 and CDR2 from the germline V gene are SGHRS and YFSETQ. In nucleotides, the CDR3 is TGCGCCAGCAGCTTAACCGAACGAATTGTGCCCTACAATGAGCAGTTCTTC. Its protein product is CASSLTERIVPYNEQFF. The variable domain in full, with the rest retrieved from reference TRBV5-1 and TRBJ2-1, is KAGVTQTPRYLIKTRGQQVTLSCSPISGHRSVSWYQQTPGQGLQFLFEYFSETQRNKGNFPGRFSGRQFSNSRSEMNVSTLELGDSALYLCASSLTERIVPYNEQFFGPGTRLTVL.

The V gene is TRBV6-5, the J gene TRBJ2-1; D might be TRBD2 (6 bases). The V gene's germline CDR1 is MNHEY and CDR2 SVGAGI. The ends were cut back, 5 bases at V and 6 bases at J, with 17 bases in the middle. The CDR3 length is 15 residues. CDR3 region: CASSQRAGSFNEQFF. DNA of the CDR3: TGTGCCAGCAGTCAGAGAGCGGGTTCATTCAATGAGCAGTTCTTC.

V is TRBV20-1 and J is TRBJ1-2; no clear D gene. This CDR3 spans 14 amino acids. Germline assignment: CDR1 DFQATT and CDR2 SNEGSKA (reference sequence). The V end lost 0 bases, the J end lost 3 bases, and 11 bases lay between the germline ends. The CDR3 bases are TGCAGTGCTAGAGATAGGCCGAGGGACTATGGCTACACCTTC. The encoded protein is CSARDRPRDYGYTF.

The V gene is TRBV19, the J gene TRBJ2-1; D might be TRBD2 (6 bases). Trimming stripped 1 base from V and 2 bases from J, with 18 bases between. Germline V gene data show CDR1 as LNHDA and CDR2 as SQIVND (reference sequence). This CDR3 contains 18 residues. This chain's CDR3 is CASSIVPGDPLAYNEQFF. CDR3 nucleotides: TGTGCCAGTAGTATAGTTCCGGGGGACCCACTAGCCTACAATGAGCAGTTCTTC.

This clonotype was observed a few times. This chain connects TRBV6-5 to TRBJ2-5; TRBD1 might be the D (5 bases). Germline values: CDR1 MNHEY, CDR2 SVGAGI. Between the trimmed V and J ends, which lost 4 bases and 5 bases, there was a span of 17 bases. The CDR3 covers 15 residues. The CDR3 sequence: CASSSLEQVRETQYF. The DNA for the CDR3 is TGTGCCAGCAGTTCTCTGGAACAGGTCAGGGAGACCCAGTACTTC.

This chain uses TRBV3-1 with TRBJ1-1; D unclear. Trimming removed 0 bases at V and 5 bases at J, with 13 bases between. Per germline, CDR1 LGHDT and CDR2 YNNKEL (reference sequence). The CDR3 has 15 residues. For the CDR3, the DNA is TGTGCCAGCAGCCAAGATCTGGGGTTGAGTACTGAAGCTTTCTTT. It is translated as CASSQDLGLSTEAFF. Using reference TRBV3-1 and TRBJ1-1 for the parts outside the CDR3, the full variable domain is DTAVSQTPKYLVTQMGNDKSIKCEQNLGHDTMYWYKQDSKKFLKIMFSYNNKELIINETVPNRFSPKSPDKAHLNLHINSLELGDSAVYFCASSQDLGLSTEAFFGQGTRLTVV.

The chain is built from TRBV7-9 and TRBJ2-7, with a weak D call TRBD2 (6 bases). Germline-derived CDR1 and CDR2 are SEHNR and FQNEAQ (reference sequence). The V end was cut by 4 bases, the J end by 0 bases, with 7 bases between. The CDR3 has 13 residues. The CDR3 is CASSSGSSYEQYF. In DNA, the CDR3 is TGTGCCAGCAGCTCCGGGAGCTCCTACGAGCAGTACTTC.

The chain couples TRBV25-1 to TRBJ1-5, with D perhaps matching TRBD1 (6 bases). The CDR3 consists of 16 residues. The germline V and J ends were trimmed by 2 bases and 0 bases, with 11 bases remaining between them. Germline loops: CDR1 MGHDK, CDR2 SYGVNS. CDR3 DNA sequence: TGTGCCAGCAGTGAAGGGGGGCCTTATAGCAATCAGCCCCAGCATTTT. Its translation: CASSEGGPYSNQPQHF.

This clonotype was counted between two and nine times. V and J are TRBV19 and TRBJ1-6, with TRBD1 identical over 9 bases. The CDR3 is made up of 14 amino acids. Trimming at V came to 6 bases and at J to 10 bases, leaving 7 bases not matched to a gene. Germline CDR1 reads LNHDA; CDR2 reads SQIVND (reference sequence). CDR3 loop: CASSPQGAGSPLHF. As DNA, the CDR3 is TGTGCCAGTAGCCCACAGGGGGCTGGGTCACCCCTCCACTTT.

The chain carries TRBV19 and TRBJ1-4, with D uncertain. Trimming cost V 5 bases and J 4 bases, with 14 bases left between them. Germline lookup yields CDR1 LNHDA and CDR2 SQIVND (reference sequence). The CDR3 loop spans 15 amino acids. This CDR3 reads CASSGETPDNEKLFF. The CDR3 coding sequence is TGTGCCAGTAGTGGGGAAACTCCCGATAATGAAAAACTGTTTTTT.

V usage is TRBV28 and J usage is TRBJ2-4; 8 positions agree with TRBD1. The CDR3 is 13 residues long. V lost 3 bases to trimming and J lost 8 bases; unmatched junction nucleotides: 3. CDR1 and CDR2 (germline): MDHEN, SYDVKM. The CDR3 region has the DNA TGTGCCAGCAGTTTTTACAGGGGGTACATTCAGTACTTC. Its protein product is CASSFYRGYIQYF.

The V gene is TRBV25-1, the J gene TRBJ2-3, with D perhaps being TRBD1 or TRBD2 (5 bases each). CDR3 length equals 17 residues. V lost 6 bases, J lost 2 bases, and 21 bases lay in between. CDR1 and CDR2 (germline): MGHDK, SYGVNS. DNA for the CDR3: TGTGCCAGCAGCGATGGGACCCCCGCTCGCAACACAGATACGCAGTATTTT. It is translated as CASSDGTPARNTDTQYF.

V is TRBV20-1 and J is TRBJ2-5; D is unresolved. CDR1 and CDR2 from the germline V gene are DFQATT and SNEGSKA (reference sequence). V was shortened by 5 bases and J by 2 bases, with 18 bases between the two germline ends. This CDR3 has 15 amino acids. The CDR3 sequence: CSAVPGWTEQETQYF. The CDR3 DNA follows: TGCAGTGCTGTTCCGGGCTGGACGGAGCAAGAGACCCAGTACTTC.

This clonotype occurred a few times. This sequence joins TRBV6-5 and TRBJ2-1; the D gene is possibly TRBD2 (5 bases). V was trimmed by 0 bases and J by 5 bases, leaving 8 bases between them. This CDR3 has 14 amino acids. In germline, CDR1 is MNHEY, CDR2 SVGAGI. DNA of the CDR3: TGTGCCAGCAGTTACTCGTTCGGGGACAATGAGCAGTTCTTC. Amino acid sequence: CASSYSFGDNEQFF.

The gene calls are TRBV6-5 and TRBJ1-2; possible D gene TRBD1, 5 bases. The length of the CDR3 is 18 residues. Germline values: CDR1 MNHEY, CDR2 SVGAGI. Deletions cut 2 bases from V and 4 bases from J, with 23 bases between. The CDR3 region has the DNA TGTGCCAGCAGTTACGGGGGAGGACGGCGCACGTTAGGCTATGGCTACACCTTC. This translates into CASSYGGGRRTLGYGYTF.

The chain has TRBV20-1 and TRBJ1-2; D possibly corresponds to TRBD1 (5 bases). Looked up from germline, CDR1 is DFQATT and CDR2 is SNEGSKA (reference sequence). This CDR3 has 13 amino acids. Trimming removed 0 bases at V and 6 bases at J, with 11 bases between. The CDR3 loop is CSARDILGDGYTF. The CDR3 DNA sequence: TGCAGTGCTAGAGATATCTTAGGGGATGGCTACACCTTC.

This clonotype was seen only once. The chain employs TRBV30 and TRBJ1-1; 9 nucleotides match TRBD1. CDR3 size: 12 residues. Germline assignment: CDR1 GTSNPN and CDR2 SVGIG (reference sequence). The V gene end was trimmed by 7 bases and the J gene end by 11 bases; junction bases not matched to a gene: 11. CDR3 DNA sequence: TGTGCCTCGACAGGGACAGGGAGGAGGGCTTTCTTT. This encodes CASTGTGRRAFF. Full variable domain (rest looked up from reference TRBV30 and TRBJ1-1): SQTIHQWPATLVQPVGSPLSLECTVEGTSNPNLYWYRQAAGRGLQLLFYSVGIGQISSEVPQNLSASRPQDRQFILSSKKLLLSDSGFYLCASTGTGRRAFFGQGTRLTVV.

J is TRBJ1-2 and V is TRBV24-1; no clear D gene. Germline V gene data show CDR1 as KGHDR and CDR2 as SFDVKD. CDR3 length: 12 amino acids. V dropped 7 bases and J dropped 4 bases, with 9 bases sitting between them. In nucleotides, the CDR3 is TGTGCCACCAGGGGAGAGAGCTATGGCTACACCTTC. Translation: CATRGESYGYTF.

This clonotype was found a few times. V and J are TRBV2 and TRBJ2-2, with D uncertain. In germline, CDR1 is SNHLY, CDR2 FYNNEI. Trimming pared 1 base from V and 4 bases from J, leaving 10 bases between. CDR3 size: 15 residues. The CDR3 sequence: CASSEGPRGTGELFF. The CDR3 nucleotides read TGTGCCAGCAGTGAAGGACCGCGTGGCACCGGGGAGCTGTTTTTT.

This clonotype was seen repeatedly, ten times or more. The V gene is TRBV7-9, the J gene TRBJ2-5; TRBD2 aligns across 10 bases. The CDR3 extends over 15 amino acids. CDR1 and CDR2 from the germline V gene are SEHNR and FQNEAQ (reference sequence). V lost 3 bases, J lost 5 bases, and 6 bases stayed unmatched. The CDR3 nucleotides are TGTGCCAGCAGCTTTACTAGCGGGGATTTTGAGACCCAGTACTTC. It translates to CASSFTSGDFETQYF.

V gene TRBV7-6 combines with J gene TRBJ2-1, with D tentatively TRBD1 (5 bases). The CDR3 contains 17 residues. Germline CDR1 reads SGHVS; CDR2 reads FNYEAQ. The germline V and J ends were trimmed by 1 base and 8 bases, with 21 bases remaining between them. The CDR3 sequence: CASSLGAGQSSFDEQFF. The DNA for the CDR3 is TGTGCCAGCAGCTTAGGGGCCGGACAATCTTCTTTCGATGAGCAGTTCTTC. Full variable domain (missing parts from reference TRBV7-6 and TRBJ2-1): GAGVSQSPRYKVTKRGQDVALRCDPISGHVSLYWYRQALGQGPEFLTYFNYEAQQDKSGLPNDRFSAERPEGSISTLTIQRTEQRDSAMYRCASSLGAGQSSFDEQFFGPGTRLTVL.

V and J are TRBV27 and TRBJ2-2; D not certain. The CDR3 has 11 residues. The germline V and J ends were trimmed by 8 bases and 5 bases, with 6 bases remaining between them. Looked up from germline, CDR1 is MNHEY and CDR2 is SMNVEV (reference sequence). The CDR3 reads CASGLTGELFF. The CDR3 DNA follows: TGTGCCAGCGGCCTGACCGGGGAGCTGTTTTTT.

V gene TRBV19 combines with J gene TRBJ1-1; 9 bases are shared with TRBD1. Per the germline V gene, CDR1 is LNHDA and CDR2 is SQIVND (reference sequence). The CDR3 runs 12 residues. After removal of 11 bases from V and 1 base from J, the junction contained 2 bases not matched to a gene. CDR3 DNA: TGTGCCTCGGGACAGGGGAACACTGAAGCTTTCTTT. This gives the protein CASGQGNTEAFF.

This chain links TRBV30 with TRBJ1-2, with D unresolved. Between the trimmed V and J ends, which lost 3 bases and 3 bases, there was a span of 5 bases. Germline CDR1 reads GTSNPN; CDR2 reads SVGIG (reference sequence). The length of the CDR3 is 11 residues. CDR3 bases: TGTGCCTGGAGAACCGACTATGGCTACACCTTC. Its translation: CAWRTDYGYTF.

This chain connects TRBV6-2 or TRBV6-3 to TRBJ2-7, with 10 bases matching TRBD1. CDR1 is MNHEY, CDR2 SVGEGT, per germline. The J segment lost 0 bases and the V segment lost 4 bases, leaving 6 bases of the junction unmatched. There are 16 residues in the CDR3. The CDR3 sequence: CASSSSGQGGSYEQYV. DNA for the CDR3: TGTGCCAGCAGTTCGTCAGGACAGGGGGGCTCCTACGAGCAGTACGTC.